These 30 T cell receptor beta chains were all obtained from the same sample, sequenced in a study of blood T cells in healthy people across ages. Then a second PCR, running roughly 6 to 12 cycles, was carried out with a sample-barcoded 5' primer and a J-beta primer mix. Each CDR3 protein gets one entry after TCRdb re-called the 5' RACE reads with MiXCR. The sample consists of approximately 600,000 distinct CDR3 sequences, around 54% of them appearing once. The specimen sequenced was blood. These receptors were collected from a man in his 60s in good health.

V and J are TRBV10-3 and TRBJ1-2, with D maybe TRBD1 (6 bases). Between the trimmed V and J ends, which lost 4 bases and 6 bases, there was a span of 9 bases. In germline, CDR1 is ENHRY, CDR2 SYGVKD. There are 12 residues in the CDR3. The CDR3 region has the DNA TGTGCCATCAGTGGTCAGGGGAATGGCTACACCTTC. Protein: CAISGQGNGYTF.

The V gene is TRBV3-1, the J gene TRBJ2-3, with TRBD2 as a possible D gene (6 bases). CDR1 and CDR2 from the germline V gene are LGHDT and YNNKEL (reference sequence). Trimming took 3 bases from V and 0 from J, leaving 10 bases between them. This CDR3 comprises 15 residues. This chain's CDR3 is CASSQVAGSTDTQYF. The CDR3 bases are TGTGCCAGCAGCCAGGTGGCGGGGAGCACAGATACGCAGTATTTT.

The CDR3 loop is CASSQQAGNQETQYF. The DNA for the CDR3 is TGTGCCAGCAGCCAGCAAGCGGGGAACCAAGAGACCCAGTACTTC. The V gene is TRBV3-1, the J gene TRBJ2-5; TRBD2 agrees at 7 bases. Germline trimming cut 3 bases from V and 0 bases from J; bases unmatched to any gene: 4. The CDR3 spans 15 residues. Per germline, CDR1 LGHDT and CDR2 YNNKEL (reference sequence).

The V gene is TRBV4-1, the J gene TRBJ2-2, with D unresolved. The V end lost 2 bases, the J end lost 5 bases, and 12 bases lay between the germline ends. The germline CDR1 and CDR2 sequences are MGHRA and YSYEKL. The CDR3 runs to 15 residues. The CDR3 region has the DNA TGCGCCAGCAGCCAAAATGCTGCTGCTACCGGGGAGCTGTTTTTT. Translated, it gives CASSQNAAATGELFF.

This chain links TRBV10-3 with TRBJ1-1; TRBD1 agrees at 11 bases. Trimming took 4 bases from V and 4 from J; bases not matched to a gene: 5. This CDR3 region has 15 residues. The germline V gene encodes CDR1 ENHRY and CDR2 SYGVKD. This CDR3 reads CAISAGQGATTEAFF. For the CDR3, the DNA is TGTGCCATCAGTGCTGGACAGGGGGCGACCACTGAAGCTTTCTTT.

This rearrangement joins TRBV7-2 to TRBJ1-2, with a tentative D call TRBD1 (5 bases). CDR1 and CDR2 from the germline V gene are SGHTA and FQGNSA. The ends were cut back, 7 bases at V and 7 bases at J, with 13 bases in the middle. The CDR3 totals 12 residues. The DNA for the CDR3 is TGTGCCAGCACCTATAGGGACGGTGGCTACACCTTC. Encoded protein: CASTYRDGGYTF.

This clonotype was found a few times. This chain uses TRBV6-2 or TRBV6-3 with TRBJ1-1, with 7 bases matching TRBD1. Trimming removed 5 bases from V and 0 bases from J; junction bases left unmatched: 6. CDR3 length: 15 residues. In germline, CDR1 is MNHEY, CDR2 SVGEGT. In nucleotides, the CDR3 is TGTGCCAGCAGTAAGGACAGGCGCCTGAACACTGAAGCTTTCTTT. It is translated as CASSKDRRLNTEAFF.

J is TRBJ2-2 and V is TRBV29-1, with D maybe TRBD2 (6 bases). CDR3 length equals 16 residues. V was trimmed by 4 bases and J by 1 base, leaving 16 bases between them. CDR1 is SQVTM and CDR2 is ANQGSEA in the germline V gene. This CDR3 reads CSVGGGVAENTGELFF. The DNA for the CDR3 is TGCAGCGTTGGGGGCGGGGTCGCGGAGAACACCGGGGAGCTGTTTTTT.

The rearrangement links TRBV2 to TRBJ2-1; D is perhaps TRBD1 or TRBD2 (5 bases each). The better agreement between TRBJ2-7 and the DNA end casts doubt on the J call. Germline CDR1 reads SNHLY; CDR2 reads FYNNEI. The CDR3 has 15 residues. For the CDR3, the DNA is TGTGCCAGCACCTTGGGACCAACCCTTGGGAATGAGCAGTACTTC. This sequence encodes CASTLGPTLGNEQYF.

The gene calls are TRBV13 and TRBJ2-5; a weak D match, TRBD1 (6 bases). The germline V gene has CDR1 PRHDT and CDR2 FYEKMQ (reference sequence). There are 14 residues in the CDR3. Trimming removed 5 bases at V and 5 bases at J, with 15 bases between. CDR3 loop: CASSGTGTGETQYF. The DNA for the CDR3 is TGTGCCAGCAGCGGGACGGGCACAGGGGAGACCCAGTACTTC.

The rearrangement links TRBV6-5 to TRBJ1-2; 10 positions match TRBD1. V lost 4 bases to trimming and J lost 7 bases; unmatched junction nucleotides: 6. The CDR3 sequence is 14 residues long. Germline CDR1 reads MNHEY; CDR2 reads SVGAGI. CDR3 sequence reads: CASSSGQGEGGYTF. Here the CDR3 DNA reads TGTGCCAGCAGTTCTGGACAGGGGGAAGGTGGCTACACCTTC.

This clonotype was seen a few times. This chain links TRBV4-1 with TRBJ2-1; 15 bases match TRBD2. This CDR3 has 18 amino acids. Trimming took 1 base from V and 7 from J; bases not matched to a gene: 8. Germline V gene sequence: CDR1 MGHRA, CDR2 YSYEKL. CDR3 in DNA: TGCGCCAGCAGCCAAGGGCCAGGACTAGCGGGGGGGCGTAATGAGCAGTTCTTC. Translated, it gives CASSQGPGLAGGRNEQFF.

As concerns this clonotype: This may come from a read error, since a much larger clone is one base off. This chain joins TRBV11-2 and TRBJ2-4; D is uncertain. The J call may be wrong; the DNA end is better matched by TRBJ2-7. Germline V gene lookup returns CDR1 SGHAT and CDR2 FQNNGV. This CDR3 spans 13 amino acids. The CDR3 DNA follows: TGTGCCAGCAGCCCGCATCCTGTCGACGAGCAGTACTTC. As protein: CASSPHPVDEQYF.

The CDR3 region is CSARGRILAKNIQYF. In DNA form, the CDR3 reads TGCAGTGCTAGAGGGCGGATCCTAGCCAAAAACATTCAGTACTTC. This chain joins TRBV20-1 and TRBJ2-4; D remains unclear. Per the germline V gene, CDR1 is DFQATT and CDR2 is SNEGSKA (reference sequence). Trimming left V 1 base short and J 0 bases short, with 10 bases between. This CDR3 has 15 residues.

This rearrangement joins TRBV5-1 to TRBJ2-1; the D gene is possibly TRBD1 (6 bases). Deletions cut 4 bases from V and 0 bases from J, with 11 bases between. The CDR3 has 15 amino acids. CDR1 SGHRS and CDR2 YFSETQ come from the germline V gene. CDR3 region: CASSIQDSSYNEQFF. The CDR3, as DNA: TGCGCCAGCAGCATCCAGGACAGCTCCTACAATGAGCAGTTCTTC.

This clonotype was observed a few times. The V gene is TRBV20-1, the J gene TRBJ2-5; TRBD2 is a possible D gene (6 bases). CDR3 length equals 16 residues. Trimming left V 3 bases short and J 0 bases short, with 17 bases between. The germline V gene encodes CDR1 DFQATT and CDR2 SNEGSKA (reference sequence). The CDR3 reads CSAREPGEMYQETQYF. DNA for the CDR3: TGCAGTGCTAGGGAACCGGGGGAAATGTACCAAGAGACCCAGTACTTC.

This chain connects TRBV28 to TRBJ2-6; D not certain. The CDR3 runs 14 residues. Germline V gene sequence: CDR1 MDHEN, CDR2 SYDVKM. The V end lost 4 bases, the J end lost 4 bases, and 8 bases lay between the germline ends. In nucleotides, the CDR3 is TGTGCCAGCAGTTCCAGTACCGGGGCCAACGTCCTGACTTTC. Translated, it gives CASSSSTGANVLTF.

A note on this clonotype: One end of the junction is discordant with germline, which a read error may explain. The chain joins TRBV10-3 to TRBJ2-7; possibly TRBD2 for D (5 bases). The CDR3 contains 14 residues. In germline, CDR1 is ENHRY, CDR2 SYGVKD. The CDR3 loop is CAVSYGGSSYEQYF. DNA of the CDR3: TGTGCCGTCAGTTACGGTGGGAGCTCCTACGAGCAGTACTTC.

The rearrangement uses TRBV27 and TRBJ2-1; D might be TRBD2 (7 bases). Germline V gene lookup returns CDR1 MNHEY and CDR2 SMNVEV (reference sequence). This CDR3 region has 14 residues. Trimming stripped 5 bases from V and 9 bases from J, with 17 bases between. CDR3 in amino acids: CASSPWGGSSEQFF. As DNA, the CDR3 is TGTGCCAGCAGTCCGTGGGGGGGCTCGTCTGAGCAGTTCTTC.

The V gene is TRBV24-1, the J gene TRBJ2-1; D may be TRBD1 (5 bases). The CDR3 has 12 residues. The germline V gene encodes CDR1 KGHDR and CDR2 SFDVKD. Between the trimmed V and J ends, which lost 4 bases and 10 bases, there was a span of 10 bases. In DNA form, the CDR3 reads TGTGCCACCAGTGACCTTCCAGGGGAGCAGTTCTTC. It specifies CATSDLPGEQFF.

This chain uses TRBV20-1 with TRBJ2-1, with TRBD2 matching 7 bases. The CDR3 is made up of 14 amino acids. V lost 3 bases, J lost 0 bases, and 2 bases stayed unmatched. Per germline, CDR1 DFQATT and CDR2 SNEGSKA (reference sequence). CDR3 nucleotides: TGCAGTGCTAGTTCGGGGGGCTCCTACAATGAGCAGTTCTTC. Translation gives CSASSGGSYNEQFF.

The chain combines TRBV2 with TRBJ1-5, with a possible D match to TRBD1 (5 bases). Trimming removed 4 bases from V and 4 bases from J, with 11 bases in between. Germline-derived CDR1 and CDR2 are SNHLY and FYNNEI. There are 14 residues in the CDR3. CDR3 DNA sequence: TGTGCCAGCAGTGTTCGGGGGGGGAATCAGCCCCAGCATTTT. Amino acid sequence: CASSVRGGNQPQHF.

This clonotype was found many times. This chain joins TRBV27 and TRBJ2-7; 8 nucleotides agree with TRBD2. The germline CDR1 and CDR2 sequences are MNHEY and SMNVEV (reference sequence). The CDR3 is 15 amino acids. The J segment lost 0 bases and the V segment lost 5 bases, leaving 6 bases of the junction unmatched. The CDR3 region has the DNA TGTGCCAGCAGTGCGGCGGGGGGTAACTCCTACGAGCAGTACTTC. Translation gives CASSAAGGNSYEQYF.

The V call is TRBV7-8, the J call TRBJ2-5, with D unresolved. The V gene's germline CDR1 is SGHVS and CDR2 FQNEAQ. There are 17 residues in the CDR3. V lost 2 bases and J 2 bases, leaving 18 bases between the germline ends. The CDR3, as DNA: TGTGCCAGCAGCTTATGGCGGTTTCGGACGAGACAAGAGACCCAGTACTTC. Amino acid sequence: CASSLWRFRTRQETQYF.

About this clonotype itself: One junction end disagrees with the germline gene, perhaps due to a read error. The J gene is TRBJ2-5, the V gene TRBV7-8; TRBD2 agrees at 10 bases. The closer fit of TRBJ2-7 to the DNA end suggests the J call may be wrong. The length of the CDR3 is 17 residues. Germline V gene sequence: CDR1 SGHVS, CDR2 FQNEAQ. The CDR3 here is CAGSLRGGTSVHSEQYF. For the CDR3, the DNA is TGTGCCGGCAGCTTAAGGGGAGGGACTAGCGTCCATTCCGAGCAGTACTTC.

This chain links TRBV28 with TRBJ2-7; either TRBD1 or TRBD2 may fit D (6 bases each). Germline loops: CDR1 MDHEN, CDR2 SYDVKM. Between the trimmed V and J ends, which lost 4 bases and 4 bases, there was a span of 14 bases. The CDR3 consists of 14 residues. The CDR3 bases are TGTGCCAGCAGTTCTCGAGGGGGGTGGTACGAGCAGTACTTC. Amino acid sequence: CASSSRGGWYEQYF. The variable domain in full, completed from reference TRBV28 and TRBJ2-7, reads DVKVTQSSRYLVKRTGEKVFLECVQDMDHENMFWYRQDPGLGLRLIYFSYDVKMKEKGDIPEGYSVSREKKERFSLILESASTNQTSMYLCASSSRGGWYEQYFGPGTRLTVT.

The CDR3 here is CSVVVQHNQPQHF. For the CDR3, the DNA is TGCAGCGTTGTTGTCCAGCACAATCAGCCCCAGCATTTT. The genes are TRBV29-1 and TRBJ1-5; D is undetermined. Per germline, CDR1 SQVTM and CDR2 ANQGSEA. CDR3 size: 13 residues. Trimming stripped 4 bases from V and 3 bases from J, with 10 bases between.

The rearrangement links TRBV7-8 to TRBJ2-5; weak D call: TRBD1 (5 bases). Near its end, the DNA agrees better with TRBJ2-7, so the J call may be wrong. CDR1 and CDR2 (germline): SGHVS, FQNEAQ. The CDR3 consists of 16 residues. The CDR3 sequence: CASSSERREVPYEQYF. Here the CDR3 DNA reads TGTGCCAGCAGCTCTGAACGCAGGGAAGTCCCCTACGAGCAGTACTTC.

V and J are TRBV11-2 and TRBJ2-3; the D is unclear. The V gene's germline CDR1 is SGHAT and CDR2 FQNNGV. The CDR3 runs to 13 residues. The V gene lost 2 bases and the J gene lost 8 bases, with 11 bases spanning the gap. The CDR3 sequence: CASSLYSYGTQYF. CDR3 nucleotide sequence: TGTGCCAGCAGCTTATATTCGTATGGTACGCAGTATTTT.

The genes are TRBV20-1 and TRBJ2-3; no clear D. Trimming shortened V by 8 bases and J by 9 bases, and 21 bases separated the two germline ends. This CDR3 comprises 13 residues. Germline V CDR1 and CDR2: DFQATT, SNEGSKA (reference sequence). The chain's CDR3 is CSSLTAITATQYF. CDR3 DNA sequence: TGCAGTTCTCTCACAGCAATTACCGCGACGCAGTATTTT.